The 29 T cell receptor beta chains below all came from one sample that was sequenced in a study of blood T cell repertoires in COVID-19. Profiling relied on immunoSEQ multiplex PCR, and the TCRdb table lists in-frame clones only, not all of them. The data contain more than 85,000 clones, around 79% of them singletons. The material sequenced was peripheral blood. The receptor source for this set is a woman over 75 with active or convalescent COVID-19.

This sequence joins TRBV5-1 and TRBJ1-4, with a weak D call TRBD1 (5 bases). The V gene lost 0 bases and the J gene lost 7 bases, with 10 bases spanning the gap. In germline, CDR1 is SGHRS, CDR2 YFSETQ. The CDR3 spans 14 residues. The CDR3 DNA sequence: TGCGCCAGCAGCTTGGCAGGGTCCAGTGAAAAACTGTTTTTT. Protein: CASSLAGSSEKLFF.

The V call is TRBV5-1, the J call TRBJ2-1, with D possibly matching TRBD1 (6 bases). The CDR3 has 15 amino acids. CDR1 is SGHRS, CDR2 YFSETQ, per germline. With 1 base removed from V and 1 base from J, the gap between germline ends came to 9 bases. The CDR3 nucleotides read TGCGCCAGCAGCTTGTCTACAGGGTCCTACAATGAGCAGTTCTTC. This encodes CASSLSTGSYNEQFF.

The chain combines TRBV4-3 with TRBJ1-5, with 8 bases lining up with TRBD1. Germline loops: CDR1 LGHNA, CDR2 YSLEER. This CDR3 is 15 amino acids long. With 0 bases clipped from V and 3 bases from J, the junction kept 1 base outside the gene matches. CDR3 protein: CASSQETGDNQPQHF. The CDR3 region has the DNA TGCGCCAGCAGCCAAGAGACAGGGGACAATCAGCCCCAGCATTTT.

This chain uses TRBV6-1 with TRBJ2-7; the D gene is possibly TRBD1 (5 bases). CDR1 and CDR2 from the germline V gene are MNHNS and SASEGT. This CDR3 is 17 amino acids long. Trimming cost V 4 bases and J 1 base, with 20 bases left between them. The CDR3 here is CASSGARAILSSYEQYF. Here the CDR3 DNA reads TGTGCCAGCAGTGGTGCCAGGGCCATTTTAAGTTCCTACGAGCAGTACTTC.

The gene calls are TRBV7-2 and TRBJ2-1; 8 nucleotides align to TRBD1. From germline, CDR1 is SGHTA and CDR2 FQGNSA. After removal of 6 bases from V and 5 bases from J, the junction contained 9 bases not matched to a gene. The CDR3 is 15 amino acids. CDR3 DNA: TGTGCCAGCAGACGGGACAGGTACTTGGACAATGAGCAGTTCTTC. Encoded protein: CASRRDRYLDNEQFF. Full variable domain (remainder filled in from reference TRBV7-2 and TRBJ2-1): GAGVSQSPSNKVTEKGKDVELRCDPISGHTALYWYRQSLGQGLEFLIYFQGNSAPDKSGLPSDRFSAERTGGSVSTLTIQRTQQEDSAVYLCASRRDRYLDNEQFFGPGTRLTVL.

The V call is TRBV18, the J call TRBJ1-5; a possible D gene is TRBD1 (5 bases). Trimming took off 3 bases at V and 0 bases at J, with 12 bases between the two ends. Germline assignment: CDR1 KGHSH and CDR2 LQKENI. CDR3 length equals 16 residues. The CDR3 DNA reads as TGTGCCAGCTCACCCGCGACAGCTTATAGCAATCAGCCCCAGCATTTT. As protein: CASSPATAYSNQPQHF.

The genes are TRBV7-9 and TRBJ2-5, with 9 bases matching TRBD1. The V gene end was trimmed by 5 bases and the J gene end by 4 bases; junction bases not matched to a gene: 11. CDR1 SEHNR and CDR2 FQNEAQ come from the germline V gene (reference sequence). The CDR3 runs to 16 residues. CDR3 sequence (DNA): TGTGCCAGCAGCCCAGCGCGGACAGGGGATGGAGAGACCCAGTACTTC. It codes for CASSPARTGDGETQYF.

This clone was found once. The chain recombines TRBV5-1 with TRBJ2-1; 7 bases line up with TRBD2. J was trimmed by 8 bases and V by 3 bases; bases with no gene match: 2. CDR3 length: 12 residues. CDR1 and CDR2 (germline): SGHRS, YFSETQ. CDR3 sequence (DNA): TGCGCCAGCAGCTCAGGACTAGATGAGCAGTTCTTC. This translates into CASSSGLDEQFF.

The V gene is TRBV5-6, the J gene TRBJ2-2, with D possibly TRBD1 on 5 matching bases. The CDR3 covers 16 residues. V gave up 1 base and J gave up 3 bases, with 13 bases separating them. Looked up from germline, CDR1 is SGHDT and CDR2 is YYEEEE. Written as DNA, the CDR3 is TGTGCCAGCAGCTTGAGTAACAGGAAACACACCGGGGAGCTGTTTTTT. Translation gives CASSLSNRKHTGELFF.

The chain links TRBV7-9 to TRBJ1-5; TRBD1 might be the D (5 bases). V was pared by 6 bases and J by 1 base, with 10 bases between. This CDR3 contains 14 residues. Germline V lookup: CDR1 SEHNR, CDR2 FQNEAQ (reference sequence). CDR3 residues: CASSIGVSNQPQHF. CDR3 bases: TGTGCCAGCAGTATAGGGGTGAGCAATCAGCCCCAGCATTTT. Drawing the rest from reference TRBV7-9 and TRBJ1-5, the complete variable domain is DTGVSQNPRHKITKRGQNVTFRCDPISEHNRLYWYRQTLGQGPEFLTYFQNEAQLEKSRLLSDRFSAERPKGSFSTLEIQRTEQGDSAMYLCASSIGVSNQPQHFGDGTRLSIL.

This clone showed up just a few times. The rearrangement links TRBV27 to TRBJ1-5, with D perhaps matching TRBD1 (6 bases). CDR3 length equals 18 residues. In germline, CDR1 is MNHEY, CDR2 SMNVEV (reference sequence). The V and J ends lost 3 bases and 0 bases respectively, with 18 bases between them. The CDR3 is CASSLRGASRYSNQPQHF. The CDR3 nucleotides are TGTGCCAGCAGTTTGCGGGGGGCGTCTCGGTATAGCAATCAGCCCCAGCATTTT.

The gene calls are TRBV6-1 and TRBJ2-5; 10 bases fit TRBD1. CDR1 is MNHNS, CDR2 SASEGT, per germline. The V segment lost 6 bases and the J segment 4 bases; nucleotides outside the gene matches: 5. CDR3 length: 14 residues. This CDR3 is CASRTTGGLETQYF. The CDR3 region has the DNA TGTGCCAGCAGAACGACAGGGGGCTTAGAGACCCAGTACTTC.

Turning to this clone: An end of the junction does not agree with germline; a read error may underlie this. The chain recombines TRBV5-5 with TRBJ2-2; 10 nucleotides agree with TRBD2. The germline V gene encodes CDR1 SGHKS and CDR2 YYEKEE (reference sequence). The CDR3 consists of 18 residues. The CDR3 is CARRGREASGGNTGELFF. CDR3 DNA: TGTGCCCGCAGGGGGAGGGAAGCTAGCGGGGGAAACACCGGGGAGCTGTTTTTT.

The rearrangement uses TRBV28 and TRBJ2-5, with D maybe TRBD1 (5 bases). The germline gives CDR1 MDHEN, CDR2 SYDVKM. This CDR3 region has 13 residues. V lost 5 bases and J lost 2, with 9 bases in between. As DNA, the CDR3 is TGTGCCAGCAGTACTCGACAGCAAGAGACCCAGTACTTC. Translated, it gives CASSTRQQETQYF.

The gene calls are TRBV2 and TRBJ1-1, with D unclear. Trimming removed 11 bases at V and 1 base at J, with 11 bases between. CDR1 and CDR2 (germline): SNHLY, FYNNEI. The CDR3 spans 12 residues. Here the CDR3 reads CASGRKNTEAFF. In nucleotides, the CDR3 is TGTGCCTCCGGGAGAAAGAACACTGAAGCTTTCTTT.

The chain joins TRBV20-1 to TRBJ2-1; 7 positions match TRBD1. V was pared by 3 bases and J by 6 bases, with 2 bases of the junction left unmatched. The CDR3 has 12 residues. Germline V CDR1 and CDR2: DFQATT, SNEGSKA (reference sequence). The CDR3 spells CSASRQGNEQFF. CDR3 bases: TGCAGTGCTAGTAGACAGGGCAATGAGCAGTTCTTC.

This chain links TRBV4-3 with TRBJ1-4, with TRBD1 as a possible D gene (5 bases). The CDR3 covers 16 residues. Germline assignment: CDR1 LGHNA and CDR2 YSLEER. Trimming removed 0 bases from V and 10 bases from J, with 18 bases in between. The CDR3 nucleotides are TGCGCCAGCAGCCAAGAAGTCGGAGGGGTGGGCGTAAAACTGTTTTTT. This gives the protein CASSQEVGGVGVKLFF.

CDR3: CASSWGSDTEQFF. DNA for the CDR3: TGTGCCAGCAGCTGGGGCTCAGATACTGAGCAGTTCTTC. V and J are TRBV5-6 and TRBJ2-1; a weak D match, TRBD1 (5 bases). Germline values: CDR1 SGHDT, CDR2 YYEEEE. There are 13 residues in the CDR3. V dropped 3 bases and J dropped 9 bases, with 13 bases sitting between them. The full variable domain, completed using reference TRBV5-6 and TRBJ2-1, is DAGVTQSPTHLIKTRGQQVTLRCSPKSGHDTVSWYQQALGQGPQFIFQYYEEEERQRGNFPDRFSGHQFPNYSSELNVNALLLGDSALYLCASSWGSDTEQFFGPGTRLTVL.

This clone was recorded at least ten times. The chain combines TRBV4-1 with TRBJ2-7; 8 nucleotides match TRBD1. This CDR3 has 13 amino acids. Per the germline V gene, CDR1 is MGHRA and CDR2 is YSYEKL. V was clipped by 4 bases and J by 2 bases; unmatched bases: 1. CDR3 nucleotide sequence: TGCGCCAGCAGCCGGACAGGGACCTACGAGCAGTACTTC. Its protein product is CASSRTGTYEQYF.

DNA for the CDR3: TGTGCCAGCAGCGAGCTCAGCGGGAGGGCCTACGAGCAGTACTTC. Its translation: CASSELSGRAYEQYF. The chain combines TRBV6-2 or TRBV6-3 with TRBJ2-7; 10 nucleotides agree with TRBD2. In germline, CDR1 is MNHEY, CDR2 SVGEGT. The CDR3 contains 15 residues. Trimming took 6 bases from V and 2 from J; bases not matched to a gene: 7.

This clone appeared once. This sequence joins TRBV30 and TRBJ1-6; maybe TRBD1 (5 bases). The ends were cut back, 4 bases at V and 9 bases at J, with 13 bases in the middle. The CDR3 is 13 amino acids. Germline V CDR1 and CDR2: GTSNPN, SVGIG (reference sequence). DNA of the CDR3: TGTGCCTGGACGCAGGGTTGGGTTTCACCCCTCCACTTT. It specifies CAWTQGWVSPLHF. Full variable domain (outside the CDR3, taken from reference TRBV30 and TRBJ1-6): SQTIHQWPATLVQPVGSPLSLECTVEGTSNPNLYWYRQAAGRGLQLLFYSVGIGQISSEVPQNLSASRPQDRQFILSSKKLLLSDSGFYLCAWTQGWVSPLHFGNGTRLTVT.

This clone came up a few times. V gene TRBV27 combines with J gene TRBJ1-5, with TRBD1 matching over 7 bases. Trimming removed 9 bases from V and 0 bases from J; junction bases left unmatched: 8. This CDR3 region has 15 residues. Germline V gene lookup returns CDR1 MNHEY and CDR2 SMNVEV (reference sequence). CDR3 loop: CASREGQISNQPQHF. The CDR3, as DNA: TGTGCCAGTCGGGAGGGACAGATTAGCAATCAGCCCCAGCATTTT.

The rearrangement links TRBV30 to TRBJ1-1, with a tentative D call TRBD1 (6 bases). The V gene's germline CDR1 is GTSNPN and CDR2 SVGIG (reference sequence). Trimming stripped 0 bases from V and 3 bases from J, with 14 bases between. This CDR3 contains 15 residues. The DNA of the CDR3 is TGTGCCTGGAGTGTACCAGGGGCCGCCGACACTGAAGCTTTCTTT. Its protein product is CAWSVPGAADTEAFF.

The chain combines TRBV5-6 with TRBJ1-1; D is undetermined. The V gene's germline CDR1 is SGHDT and CDR2 YYEEEE. The V gene lost 4 bases and the J gene lost 3 bases, with 19 bases spanning the gap. The CDR3 extends over 16 amino acids. The CDR3 bases are TGTGCCAGCAGCGTGGATGGGGAGCTGGTATACACTGAAGCTTTCTTT. This gives the protein CASSVDGELVYTEAFF.

This sequence joins TRBV12-5 and TRBJ2-3; TRBD2 is a possible D gene (6 bases). V lost 2 bases and J 6 bases, leaving 12 bases between the germline ends. The V gene's germline CDR1 is LGHNT and CDR2 FRNRAP. This CDR3 contains 14 residues. The CDR3 reads CASGLMTSTDTQYF. CDR3 coding DNA: TGTGCTAGTGGTTTGATGACTAGTACTGATACGCAGTATTTT.

This chain uses TRBV5-1 with TRBJ2-5, with 8 nucleotides matching TRBD1. Looked up from germline, CDR1 is SGHRS and CDR2 is YFSETQ. The trim removed 0 bases at V and 5 bases at J, leaving 6 bases unmatched. CDR3 length: 15 amino acids. CDR3 residues: CASSLGTGWSETQYF. The CDR3 DNA is TGCGCCAGCAGCTTGGGGACAGGGTGGTCGGAGACCCAGTACTTC.

This chain joins TRBV10-1 and TRBJ2-1; 7 bases map to TRBD2. The CDR3 covers 19 residues. V lost 4 bases to trimming and J lost 5 bases; unmatched junction nucleotides: 20. Germline CDR1 is WNHNN and CDR2 is SYGVQD (reference sequence). The CDR3 loop reads CASSVGGDDRLIWDNEQFF. CDR3 DNA sequence: TGCGCCAGCAGTGTGGGGGGGGATGACAGACTGATTTGGGACAATGAGCAGTTCTTC.

This clone has only a few counts. V and J are TRBV2 and TRBJ2-2, with D tentatively TRBD2 (5 bases). Trimming took off 3 bases at V and 6 bases at J, with 8 bases between the two ends. The germline CDR1 and CDR2 sequences are SNHLY and FYNNEI. The CDR3 sequence is 13 residues long. CDR3 nucleotide sequence: TGTGCCAGCAGTGAGGCGAGGGCCGGGGAGCTGTTTTTT. Translation: CASSEARAGELFF. The full variable domain, in which reference TRBV2 and TRBJ2-2 provide the parts outside the CDR3, is EPEVTQTPSHQVTQMGQEVILRCVPISNHLYFYWYRQILGQKVEFLVSFYNNEISEKSEIFDDQFSVERPDGSNFTLKIRSTKLEDSAMYFCASSEARAGELFFGEGSRLTVL.

The rearrangement links TRBV6-5 to TRBJ1-2; 10 bases are shared with TRBD1. Germline lookup yields CDR1 MNHEY and CDR2 SVGAGI. V lost 6 bases and J lost 8; bases outside the gene matches: 15. The CDR3 has 16 residues. Written as DNA, the CDR3 is TGTGCCAGCAGCTACGACAGGGGGCCTCCTCCTGCCGGCTACACCTTC. Translated, it gives CASSYDRGPPPAGYTF.